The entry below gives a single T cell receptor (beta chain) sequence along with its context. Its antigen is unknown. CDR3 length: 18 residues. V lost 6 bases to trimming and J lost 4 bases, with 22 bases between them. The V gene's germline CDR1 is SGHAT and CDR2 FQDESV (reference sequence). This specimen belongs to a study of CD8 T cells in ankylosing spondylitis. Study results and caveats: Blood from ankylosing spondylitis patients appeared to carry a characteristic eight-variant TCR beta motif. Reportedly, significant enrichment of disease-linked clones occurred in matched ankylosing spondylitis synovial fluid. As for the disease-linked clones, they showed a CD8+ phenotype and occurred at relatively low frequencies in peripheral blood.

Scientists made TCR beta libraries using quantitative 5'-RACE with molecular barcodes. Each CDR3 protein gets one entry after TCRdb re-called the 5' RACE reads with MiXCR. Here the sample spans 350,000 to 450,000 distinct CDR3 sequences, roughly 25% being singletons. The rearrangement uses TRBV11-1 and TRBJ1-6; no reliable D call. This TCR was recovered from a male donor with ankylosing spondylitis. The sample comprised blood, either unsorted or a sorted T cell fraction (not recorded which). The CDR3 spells CASSSISNTLGYNSPLHF. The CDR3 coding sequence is TGTGCCAGCAGTTCTATCAGCAACACACTGGGATATAATTCACCCCTCCACTTT.